This TCR beta chain came from a study of T-cell memory formation after mild COVID-19. Turning to this clonotype: Its specificity is unknown.

Whole-study findings and limits: Later expanders leaned toward CD4+, whereas clones contracting from day 15 to 85 were balanced CD4/CD8.

TCRdb re-derived calls from the 5' RACE reads in MiXCR, one entry per CDR3 protein. This table has 210,000 or so distinct CDR3 sequences, 27% appearing once. The sample was PBMCs or a T cell subset sorted from them (not recorded which). The sequence derives from an adult woman who had mild COVID-19 (a few samples of this study predate the infection). Cell type and time point are not known.

The CDR3 loop is CATSGVQNIQYF. The CDR3 nucleotides read TGTGCCACCAGTGGTGTCCAAAACATTCAGTACTTC. The V call is TRBV24-1, the J call TRBJ2-4, with no clear D. Per the germline V gene, CDR1 is KGHDR and CDR2 is SFDVKD. Trimming shortened V by 5 bases and J by 5 bases, and 6 bases separated the two germline ends. There are 12 residues in the CDR3.